The next 22 T cell receptor beta chains were all read from a single sample in a study of regulatory T cells in long-lasting Graves disease. Arm-PCR with iRepertoire HTBI primers amplified the CDR3 regions for these TCR beta libraries. TCRdb re-analysed the multiplex PCR reads in MiXCR, keeping a single row per CDR3 protein. The sample holds some 340,000 distinct CDR3 sequences, 10% to 15% seen once. This sample's time point: newly diagnosed GD, antithyroid drugs for less than 3 months. Preparation of the TCR library used RNA extracted from PBMCs. A further study also used this sample, focusing on T cells in Graves' hyperthyroidism and ophthalmopathy.

The sequences come from peripheral blood mononuclear cells (PBMCs), collected at new diagnosis, from a patient treated with antithyroid drugs. The origin of the receptors is a woman aged 18-29 years with Graves disease.

V usage is TRBV6-4 and J usage is TRBJ2-1; TRBD2 aligns across 8 bases. Germline V gene sequence: CDR1 MRHNA, CDR2 SNTAGT. V lost 8 bases and J lost 3; bases outside the gene matches: 12. The CDR3 spans 16 residues. CDR3 residues: CASRPLAGTGYNEQFF. The CDR3 DNA reads TGTGCCAGCCGCCCCTTAGCGGGAACTGGCTACAATGAGCAGTTCTTC.

This clonotype has more than one count but fewer than ten. The gene calls are TRBV6-1 and TRBJ2-5, with TRBD2 identical over 9 bases. This CDR3 spans 16 amino acids. The V and J ends lost 0 bases and 3 bases, in that order; junction bases with no gene match: 5. Germline V lookup: CDR1 MNHNS, CDR2 SASEGT. The CDR3 spells CASSEASGGYEETQYF. CDR3 nucleotide sequence: TGTGCCAGCAGTGAAGCTAGCGGGGGCTACGAAGAGACCCAGTACTTC.

This clonotype appeared many times. The chain is built from TRBV28 and TRBJ2-1; D possibly corresponds to TRBD2 (5 bases). The CDR3 is 13 amino acids. From germline, CDR1 is MDHEN and CDR2 SYDVKM. The germline V and J ends were trimmed by 6 bases and 8 bases, with 14 bases remaining between them. The CDR3 nucleotides read TGTGCCAGCAGACCCAGACTAAGCGATGAGCAGTTCTTC. It is translated as CASRPRLSDEQFF.

This clonotype was detected many times. The chain couples TRBV28 to TRBJ2-1; TRBD2 agrees at 8 bases. This CDR3 comprises 14 residues. The germline V gene has CDR1 MDHEN and CDR2 SYDVKM. The CDR3, as DNA: TGTGCTACCGGAGCGGGAGTCCCCTACAATGAGCAGTTCTTC. Translation gives CATGAGVPYNEQFF.

The V and J genes are TRBV15 and TRBJ2-7; 11 bases line up with TRBD2. This CDR3 is built from 15 residues. V gave up 4 bases and J gave up 5 bases; unmatched junction bases: 7. Per germline, CDR1 LNHNV and CDR2 YYDKDF (reference sequence). The CDR3 is CATSMGRLAGNEQYF. The CDR3 nucleotides are TGTGCCACCAGCATGGGGAGACTAGCGGGAAACGAGCAGTACTTC.

This clonotype was seen many times. The chain recombines TRBV5-1 with TRBJ2-1, with 12 bases matching TRBD1. This CDR3 comprises 16 residues. The V gene end was trimmed by 4 bases and the J gene end by 10 bases; junction bases not matched to a gene: 12. Germline V gene data show CDR1 as SGHRS and CDR2 as YFSETQ. CDR3 region: CASSPFRDRGPFEQFF. CDR3 bases: TGCGCCAGCAGCCCTTTCCGGGACAGGGGGCCCTTCGAGCAGTTCTTC.

The sample holds many counts of this clonotype. The chain combines TRBV20-1 with TRBJ2-5; D gene unclear. Trimming took off 6 bases at V and 4 bases at J, with 6 bases between the two ends. Germline V gene sequence: CDR1 DFQATT, CDR2 SNEGSKA (reference sequence). CDR3 length: 10 residues. CDR3 region: CSALGETQYF. In DNA, the CDR3 is TGCAGTGCACTCGGAGAGACCCAGTACTTC.

This clonotype has at least ten counts. V gene TRBV20-1 combines with J gene TRBJ1-5; 9 bases are a match to TRBD1. From germline, CDR1 is DFQATT and CDR2 SNEGSKA (reference sequence). Trimming took 6 bases from V and 7 from J; bases not matched to a gene: 4. This CDR3 spans 12 amino acids. This CDR3 reads CSAGTGKQPQHF. For the CDR3, the DNA is TGCAGTGCAGGGACAGGGAAACAGCCCCAGCATTTT.

This clonotype was observed at least ten times. This chain joins TRBV28 and TRBJ2-3; D is unresolved. CDR1 MDHEN and CDR2 SYDVKM come from the germline V gene. This CDR3 has 15 amino acids. V shed 0 bases and J shed 2 bases, with 9 bases lying between them. The CDR3 reads CASSLWERNTDTQYF. The CDR3 nucleotides are TGTGCCAGCAGTTTATGGGAACGGAACACAGATACGCAGTATTTT.

Many counts were recorded for this clonotype. This rearrangement joins TRBV12-3 or TRBV12-4 to TRBJ2-1; TRBD1 agrees at 7 bases. The CDR3 runs to 16 residues. Trimming at V came to 3 bases and at J to 7 bases, leaving 12 bases not matched to a gene. As DNA, the CDR3 is TGTGCCAGCAGTTTTTTCGGACAGGTCGCAGAAAATGAGCAGTTCTTC. It codes for CASSFFGQVAENEQFF.

This clonotype has a count of ten or more. The V and J genes are TRBV12-3 or TRBV12-4 and TRBJ2-2; possibly TRBD2 for D (5 bases). The CDR3 has 17 amino acids. Trimming took off 6 bases at V and 0 bases at J, with 17 bases between the two ends. In DNA, the CDR3 is TGTGCCAGCAGGAGTCACGGGCGGGCATCGAACACCGGGGAGCTGTTTTTT. Encoded protein: CASRSHGRASNTGELFF.

This clonotype turned up a few times. Just one base apart from a much larger clone, this may be a read error. The chain recombines TRBV6-4 with TRBJ2-7; 9 nucleotides line up with TRBD2. This CDR3 has 15 amino acids. CDR1 is MRHNA, CDR2 SNTAGT, per germline. The CDR3 region has the DNA TGTGCCGGCAGTTACGGGACTAGCTGGGCCTACGAGCAGTACTTC. Translating it yields CAGSYGTSWAYEQYF.

V and J are TRBV6-1 and TRBJ1-2, with TRBD1 matching 8 bases. This CDR3 comprises 16 residues. The germline V gene has CDR1 MNHNS and CDR2 SASEGT. With 1 base clipped from V and 1 base from J, the junction kept 5 bases outside the gene matches. CDR3 sequence reads: CASSEGQGPSNYGYTF. The CDR3 coding sequence is TGTGCCAGCAGTGAAGGACAGGGGCCGAGTAACTATGGCTACACCTTC.

This clonotype was observed a handful of times. The chain uses TRBV11-2 and TRBJ2-3, with D perhaps assigned TRBD1 or TRBD2 (5 bases each). Trimming stripped 2 bases from V and 5 bases from J, with 11 bases between. The CDR3 runs 14 residues. Germline CDR1 is SGHAT and CDR2 is FQNNGV. CDR3 amino acids: CASSLIGAVDTQYF. Written as DNA, the CDR3 is TGTGCCAGCAGCTTAATCGGGGCAGTAGATACGCAGTATTTT.

This clonotype was detected many times. The V gene is TRBV11-2, the J gene TRBJ1-1; D is undetermined. CDR3 size: 13 residues. V lost 0 bases to trimming and J lost 1 base, with 3 bases between them. Germline loops: CDR1 SGHAT, CDR2 FQNNGV. This CDR3 is CASSLEGNTEAFF. As DNA, the CDR3 is TGTGCCAGCAGCTTAGAGGGGAACACTGAAGCTTTCTTT.

The chain recombines TRBV4-3 with TRBJ1-6, with D unclear. The CDR3 length is 16 residues. Germline CDR1 and CDR2: LGHNA and YSLEER. Trimming shortened V by 0 bases and J by 8 bases, and 14 bases separated the two germline ends. The CDR3 DNA reads TGCGCCAGCAGCCAAGACGGCGACTTGGGAGATTCACCCCTCCACTTT. Its translation: CASSQDGDLGDSPLHF.

The sample holds a few counts of this clonotype. The chain links TRBV7-9 to TRBJ2-1, with 7 bases lining up with TRBD2. Trimming at V came to 6 bases and at J to 8 bases, leaving 7 bases not matched to a gene. The CDR3 is 13 residues long. The germline V gene has CDR1 SEHNR and CDR2 FQNEAQ (reference sequence). CDR3 region: CASRSSGAYEQFF. Here the CDR3 DNA reads TGTGCCAGCAGATCAAGCGGGGCTTATGAGCAGTTCTTC.

This clonotype was observed a handful of times. A read error is possible here, since a much larger clone lies one base away. The V and J genes are TRBV6-2 or TRBV6-3 and TRBJ2-7, with D tentatively TRBD2 (5 bases). The germline gives CDR1 MNHEY, CDR2 SVGEGT. The CDR3 is 17 amino acids. Trimming shortened V by 5 bases and J by 0 bases, and 20 bases separated the two germline ends. This CDR3 is CASSPFMEVHGSYEQYF. The CDR3 DNA is TGTGCCAGCAGTCCCTTTATGGAGGTCCATGGCTCCTACGAGCAGTACTTC.

This clonotype was counted many times. The chain links TRBV11-3 to TRBJ2-3; D not resolved. Germline V gene lookup returns CDR1 SGHNT and CDR2 YENEEA. V was pared by 5 bases and J by 0 bases, with 15 bases between. The CDR3 is made up of 16 amino acids. The CDR3 DNA follows: TGTGCCAGCAGCCCTGGGGTGGGCCCTAGCACAGATACGCAGTATTTT. Translating gives CASSPGVGPSTDTQYF.

This rearrangement joins TRBV11-2 to TRBJ2-4; D uncertain. Trimming stripped 4 bases from V and 8 bases from J, with 12 bases between. Germline V lookup: CDR1 SGHAT, CDR2 FQNNGV. This CDR3 region has 13 residues. CDR3 amino acids: CASSSSLSDIQYF. The CDR3 bases are TGTGCCAGCAGCTCCAGCTTATCTGACATTCAGTACTTC. The complete variable domain, with remaining parts taken from reference TRBV11-2 and TRBJ2-4, reads EAGVAQSPRYKIIEKRQSVAFWCNPISGHATLYWYQQILGQGPKLLIQFQNNGVVDDSQLPKDRFSAERLKGVDSTLKIQPAKLEDSAVYLCASSSSLSDIQYFGAGTRLSVL.

This clonotype was recorded many times. The rearrangement uses TRBV5-1 and TRBJ1-2, with D tentatively TRBD1 (5 bases). Per germline, CDR1 SGHRS and CDR2 YFSETQ. The ends were cut back, 0 bases at V and 8 bases at J, with 20 bases in the middle. The CDR3 loop spans 16 amino acids. CDR3 residues: CASSLANRTPPVGYTF. The CDR3 bases are TGCGCCAGCAGCTTGGCCAATAGGACACCTCCCGTAGGCTACACCTTC.

The gene calls are TRBV2 and TRBJ2-5; no firm D call. The V gene's germline CDR1 is SNHLY and CDR2 FYNNEI. The CDR3 is 11 residues long. V lost 3 bases to trimming and J lost 5 bases, with 4 bases between them. The CDR3 region is CASSESETQYF. The CDR3 DNA sequence: TGTGCCAGCAGTGAGTCGGAGACCCAGTACTTC.